This T cell receptor beta chain was retrieved from a study of blood T cell repertoires in COVID-19. The CDR3 sequence is 17 residues long. The V and J ends lost 2 bases and 4 bases, in that order; junction bases with no gene match: 10. The germline V gene encodes CDR1 GTSNPN and CDR2 SVGIG (reference sequence). The repertoire was sequenced with immunoSEQ multiplex PCR; TCRdb's copy has only in-frame clones and lacks some. The sample shows some 170,000 clones, around nine tenths of them seen only once. Only a few counts were recorded for this clone. This receptor was taken from a man in his fifties or sixties with active or convalescent COVID-19. The V gene is TRBV30, the J gene TRBJ1-5; 11 nucleotides align to TRBD1. The specimen was peripheral blood. CDR3 region: CAWSKRDRGSANQPQHF. The CDR3 bases are TGTGCCTGGAGTAAAAGGGACAGGGGGTCGGCAAATCAGCCCCAGCATTTT.